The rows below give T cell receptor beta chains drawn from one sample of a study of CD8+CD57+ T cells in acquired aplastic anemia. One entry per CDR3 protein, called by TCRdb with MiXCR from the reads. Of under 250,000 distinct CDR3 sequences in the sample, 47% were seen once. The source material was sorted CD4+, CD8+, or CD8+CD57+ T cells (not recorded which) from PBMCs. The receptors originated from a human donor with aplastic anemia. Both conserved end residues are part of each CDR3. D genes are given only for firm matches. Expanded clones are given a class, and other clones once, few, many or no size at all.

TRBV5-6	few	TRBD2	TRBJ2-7	CASSFGGVPYEQYF	TGTGCCAGCAGCTTCGGGGGGGTCCCCTACGAGCAGTACTTC
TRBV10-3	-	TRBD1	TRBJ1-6	CASSQTGGGNNSPLHF	TGTGCCAGCAGCCAGACAGGGGGCGGCAATAATTCACCCCTCCACTTT
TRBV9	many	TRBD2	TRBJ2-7	CASSVGLAGVDEQYF	TGTGCCAGCAGCGTTGGGCTAGCGGGAGTAGACGAGCAGTACTTC
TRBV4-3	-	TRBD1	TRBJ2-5	CASSQSTDRETQYF	TGCGCCAGCAGCCAATCAACGGACAGGGAGACCCAGTACTTC
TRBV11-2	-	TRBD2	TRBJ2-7	CASSFATSGGLTSYEQYF	TGTGCCAGCAGCTTCGCGACTAGCGGGGGGCTAACCTCCTACGAGCAGTACTTC
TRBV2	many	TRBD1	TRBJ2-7	CASSEFGGQGEPYEQYF	TGTGCCAGCAGTGAATTCGGGGGACAGGGGGAACCCTACGAGCAGTACTTC
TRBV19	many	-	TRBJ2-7	CASSIMSSGGVNEQYF	TGTGCCAGTAGTATTATGAGTAGCGGCGGGGTGAACGAGCAGTACTTC
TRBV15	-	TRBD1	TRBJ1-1	CATSIGDRNTEAFF	TGTGCCACCAGCATAGGGGACAGGAACACTGAAGCTTTCTTT
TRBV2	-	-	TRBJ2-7	CASSVEGPRYEQYF	TGTGCCAGCAGCGTTGAGGGACCTAGATACGAGCAGTACTTC
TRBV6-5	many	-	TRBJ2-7	CASSYGAGTEQYF	TGTGCCAGCAGTTACGGAGCAGGGACCGAGCAGTACTTC
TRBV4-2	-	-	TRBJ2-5	CASSQELLGGYQETQYF	TGTGCCAGCAGCCAAGAATTACTAGGGGGGTACCAAGAGACCCAGTACTTC
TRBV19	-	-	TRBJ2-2	CASTPGPTRNTGELFF	TGTGCCAGCACACCCGGACCCACAAGGAACACCGGGGAGCTGTTTTTT
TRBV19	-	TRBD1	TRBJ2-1	CASSLQGVGEQFF	TGTGCCAGTAGTCTCCAGGGGGTAGGGGAGCAGTTCTTC
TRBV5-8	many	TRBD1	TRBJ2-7	CASSSGSRGTGDEQYF	TGTGCCAGCAGCTCCGGTTCTCGGGGGACAGGGGACGAGCAGTACTTC
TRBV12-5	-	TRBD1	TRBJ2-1	CASGVGQANEQFF	TGTGCTAGTGGAGTGGGACAGGCTAATGAGCAGTTCTTC
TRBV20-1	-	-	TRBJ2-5	CSARTSRWEETQYF	TGCAGTGCTAGAACTAGCCGCTGGGAAGAGACCCAGTACTTC
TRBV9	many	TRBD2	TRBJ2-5	CASSASGRGTETQYF	TGTGCCAGCAGCGCCAGCGGGAGGGGTACAGAGACCCAGTACTTC
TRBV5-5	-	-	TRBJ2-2	CASSPSANTGELFF	TGTGCCAGCAGCCCGTCCGCGAACACCGGGGAGCTGTTTTTT
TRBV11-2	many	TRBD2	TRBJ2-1	CASSLVSPSGYNEQFF	TGTGCCAGCAGCTTAGTTAGCCCTAGCGGTTACAATGAGCAGTTCTTC
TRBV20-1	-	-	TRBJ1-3	CSAPTISGNTIYF	TGCAGTGCCCCCACAATCTCTGGAAACACCATATATTTT
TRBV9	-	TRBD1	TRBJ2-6	CASSVVAGGQGTNTEAF	TGTGCCAGCAGCGTAGTTGCAGGGGGACAGGGAACGAACACTGAAGCTTTC
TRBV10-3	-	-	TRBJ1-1	CASSFRTDNTEAFF	TGTGCCAGCAGTTTCCGGACGGATAACACTGAAGCTTTCTTT
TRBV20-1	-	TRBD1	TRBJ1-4	CSARSGTGWEKLFF	TGCAGTGCTAGATCCGGGACAGGATGGGAAAAACTGTTTTTT
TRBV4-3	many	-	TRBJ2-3	CASSQDWDGTDTQYF	TGCGCCAGCAGCCAAGATTGGGACGGCACAGATACGCAGTATTTT
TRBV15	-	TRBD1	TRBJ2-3	CATSPGQDNTDTQYF	TGTGCCACCAGCCCGGGACAGGATAACACAGATACGCAGTATTTT
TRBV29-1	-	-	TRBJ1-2	CSVEDPGNSRFHGYTF	TGCAGCGTTGAAGATCCGGGGAATAGCCGTTTCCATGGCTACACCTTC
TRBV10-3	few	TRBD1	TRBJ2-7	CAISDGGATGGSYEQYF	TGTGCCATCAGTGATGGGGGAGCGACAGGGGGCTCCTACGAGCAGTACTTC
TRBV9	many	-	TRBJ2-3	CASSVGGVSDTQYF	TGTGCCAGCAGCGTAGGGGGAGTCTCAGATACGCAGTATTTT
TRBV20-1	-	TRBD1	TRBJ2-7	CCGTGDYYEQYF	TGCTGCGGGACAGGGGATTACTACGAGCAGTACTTC
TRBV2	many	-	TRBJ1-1	CATLPGQQAFF	TGTGCCACCTTACCGGGACAACAAGCTTTCTTT
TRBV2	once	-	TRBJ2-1	CASSKGQGGNEQFF	TGTGCCAGCAGTAAGGGTCAGGGGGGCAATGAGCAGTTCTTC
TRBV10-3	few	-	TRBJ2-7	CAIKRTDSYEQYF	TGTGCCATCAAACGGACGGACTCCTACGAGCAGTACTTC
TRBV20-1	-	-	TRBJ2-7	CSAREGAQDHEQYF	TGCAGTGCTAGAGAGGGGGCACAGGACCACGAGCAGTACTTC
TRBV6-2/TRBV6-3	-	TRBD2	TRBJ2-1	CASRPEAGLAGGRYNEQFF	TGTGCCAGCAGACCCGAGGCGGGACTAGCGGGGGGGCGCTACAATGAGCAGTTCTTC
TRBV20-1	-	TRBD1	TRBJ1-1	CSARTGAMNTEAFF	TGCAGTGCTAGAACAGGGGCCATGAACACTGAAGCTTTCTTT
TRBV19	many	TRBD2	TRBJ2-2	CASSIPRRAGVGELFF	TGTGCCAGTAGTATCCCGAGGAGAGCGGGAGTCGGGGAGCTGTTTTTT
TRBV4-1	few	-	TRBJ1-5	CASSQEAQGSYSNQPQHF	TGCGCCAGCAGCCAAGAAGCGCAGGGAAGTTATAGCAATCAGCCCCAGCATTTT
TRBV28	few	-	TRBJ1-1	CASSPSSNTEAFF	TGTGCCAGCAGCCCCAGCAGTAACACTGAAGCTTTCTTT
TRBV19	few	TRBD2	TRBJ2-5	CASSGGSETQYF	TGTGCCAGTAGCGGGGGGTCGGAGACCCAGTACTTC
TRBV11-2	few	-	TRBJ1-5	CASSPDMSNQPQHF	TGTGCCAGCAGCCCCGACATGAGCAATCAGCCCCAGCATTTT
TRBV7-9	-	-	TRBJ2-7	CASSQRPEGTYEQYF	TGCGCCAGCAGCCAGAGGCCGGAAGGAACCTACGAGCAGTACTTC
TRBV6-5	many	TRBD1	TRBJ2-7	CASSFGTVGYEQYF	TGTGCCAGCAGTTTCGGGACAGTCGGCTACGAGCAGTACTTC
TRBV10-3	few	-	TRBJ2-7	CAISDPLRGTYEQYF	TGTGCCATCAGTGACCCTTTAAGGGGGACCTACGAGCAGTACTTC
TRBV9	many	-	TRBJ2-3	CASSPPENTDTQYF	TGTGCCAGCAGCCCGCCAGAGAACACAGATACGCAGTATTTT
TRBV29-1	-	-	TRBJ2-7	CSAAEDSFSYEQYF	TGCAGCGCCGCCGAGGACAGTTTTTCCTACGAGCAGTACTTC
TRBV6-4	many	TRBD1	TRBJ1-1	CASREEDRLNTEAFF	TGTGCCAGCAGAGAAGAGGACAGGTTGAACACTGAAGCTTTCTTT
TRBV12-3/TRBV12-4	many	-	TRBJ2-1	CASALGFSSYNEQFF	TGTGCCAGTGCGCTCGGCTTCAGCTCCTACAATGAGCAGTTCTTC
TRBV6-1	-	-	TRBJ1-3	CASRERGGVRGNTIYF	TGTGCCAGCAGAGAGCGCGGGGGAGTGAGAGGAAACACCATATATTTT
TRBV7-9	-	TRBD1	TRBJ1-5	CASSLALPGGSQPQHF	TGTGCCAGCAGCTTAGCTCTTCCAGGGGGTAGTCAGCCCCAGCATTTT
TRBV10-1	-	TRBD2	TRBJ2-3	CASSDGGDADTQYF	TGCGCCAGCAGTGACGGGGGGGATGCAGATACGCAGTATTTT
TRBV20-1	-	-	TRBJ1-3	CSARESWAGNTIYF	TGCAGTGCTAGAGAATCGTGGGCTGGAAACACCATATATTTT
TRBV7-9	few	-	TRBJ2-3	CASSSLGGSGGGTDTQYF	TGTGCCAGCAGCTCCCTGGGAGGTTCGGGTGGGGGAACAGATACGCAGTATTTT
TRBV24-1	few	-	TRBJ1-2	CATSVESGGPYGYTF	TGTGCCACCAGTGTGGAGTCAGGCGGACCGTATGGCTACACCTTC
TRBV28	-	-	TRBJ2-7	CASSPPTSSHFSYEQYF	TGTGCCAGCAGCCCCCCCACTAGCAGCCACTTCTCCTACGAGCAGTACTTC
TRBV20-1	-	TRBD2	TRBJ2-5	CSARDPSTSGSMETQYF	TGCAGTGCTAGAGACCCCTCGACTAGCGGGAGTATGGAGACCCAGTACTTC